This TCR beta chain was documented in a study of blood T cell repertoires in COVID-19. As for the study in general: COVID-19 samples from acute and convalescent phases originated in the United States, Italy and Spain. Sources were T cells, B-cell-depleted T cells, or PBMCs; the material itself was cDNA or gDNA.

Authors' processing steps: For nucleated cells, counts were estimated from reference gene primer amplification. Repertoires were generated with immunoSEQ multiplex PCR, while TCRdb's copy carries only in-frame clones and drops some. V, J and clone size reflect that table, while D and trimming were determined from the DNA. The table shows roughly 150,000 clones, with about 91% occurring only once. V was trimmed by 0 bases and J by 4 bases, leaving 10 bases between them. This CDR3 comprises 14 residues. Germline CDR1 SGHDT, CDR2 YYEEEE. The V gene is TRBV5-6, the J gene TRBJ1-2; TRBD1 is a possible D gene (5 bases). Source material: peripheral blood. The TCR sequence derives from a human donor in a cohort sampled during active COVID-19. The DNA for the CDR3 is TGTGCCAGCAGCTTGGGGTCCGGGGGCTATGGCTACACCTTC. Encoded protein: CASSLGSGGYGYTF.